This T cell receptor beta chain came from a study of T cell responses to AZD1222 COVID-19 vaccine. Study observations and caveats: White British people made up most donors, females outnumbered males, and clonal diversity was possibly underestimated. Per reports, nearly half of all spike-specific TCRs target regions that are unmutated in variants.

About this clone: The antigen remains undetermined.

TCRdb's copy holds only in-frame clones and misses some; the assay was immunoSEQ multiplex PCR. The sample has roughly 150,000 clones, nearly 95% seen once. Germline CDR1 reads MNHNS; CDR2 reads SASEGT. This CDR3 has 15 residues. V trimming: 3 bases; J trimming: 4 bases; junction bases outside the gene matches: 5. The TCR comes from an adult in good health. The material sequenced was peripheral blood, taken on day 0 of AZD1222 vaccination. The chain links TRBV6-1 to TRBJ2-1, with 8 bases lining up with TRBD1. The CDR3 nucleotides read TGTGCCAGCAGTGATTGGACAGGGCCGTACAATGAGCAGTTCTTC. Protein product: CASSDWTGPYNEQFF.